This entry is about one T cell receptor beta chain. Original processing methods: Estimates of nucleated cell counts were drawn from the amplification of reference gene primers. Some clones are missing from TCRdb's copy, which holds only in-frame ones; the method was immunoSEQ multiplex PCR. V, J and clone size derive from that table, while D and trimming were established from the DNA sequence. The sample carries roughly 430,000 clones, 70% to 90% recorded once. The sample is drawn from a study of blood T cell repertoires in COVID-19. The CDR3 has 14 amino acids. Germline CDR1 reads SGHTA; CDR2 reads FQGNSA. V gave up 7 bases and J gave up 4 bases; unmatched junction bases: 4.

The chain employs TRBV7-2 and TRBJ2-2, with 9 bases matching TRBD1. This clonotype was obtained from a woman aged 35 to 49 with acute COVID-19. Sequencing used PBMCs or T cells enriched from blood (not recorded which). CDR3 sequence: CASTQGAFTGELFF. CDR3 in DNA: TGTGCCAGCACACAGGGGGCCTTCACCGGGGAGCTGTTTTTT.